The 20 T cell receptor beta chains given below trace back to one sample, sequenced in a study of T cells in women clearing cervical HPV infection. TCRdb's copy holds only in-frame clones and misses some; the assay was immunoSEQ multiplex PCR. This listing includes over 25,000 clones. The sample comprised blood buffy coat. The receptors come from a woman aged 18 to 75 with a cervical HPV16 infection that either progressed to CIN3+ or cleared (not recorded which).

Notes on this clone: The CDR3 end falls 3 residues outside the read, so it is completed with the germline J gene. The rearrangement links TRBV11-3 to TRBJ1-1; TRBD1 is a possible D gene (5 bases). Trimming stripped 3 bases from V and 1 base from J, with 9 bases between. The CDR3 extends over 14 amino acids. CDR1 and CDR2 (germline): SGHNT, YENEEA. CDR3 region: CASSFARANTEAFF. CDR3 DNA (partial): TGTGCCAGCAGCTTTGCCAGGGCGAACACTGAA.

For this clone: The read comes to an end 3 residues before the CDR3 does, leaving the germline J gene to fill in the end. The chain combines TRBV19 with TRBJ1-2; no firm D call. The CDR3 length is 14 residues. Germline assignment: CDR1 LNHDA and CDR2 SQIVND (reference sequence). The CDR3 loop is CASSIGLAANDYTF. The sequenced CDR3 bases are TGTGCCAGTAGTATCGGGCTAGCTGCGAATGAC.

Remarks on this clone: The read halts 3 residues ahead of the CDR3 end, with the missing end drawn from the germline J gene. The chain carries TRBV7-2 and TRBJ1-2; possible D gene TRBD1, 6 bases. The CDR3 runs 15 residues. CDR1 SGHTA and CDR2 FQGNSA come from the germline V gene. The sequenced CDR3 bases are TGTGCCAGCAGACCAGCGGGGGCAAGAACCTACGAC. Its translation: CASRPAGARTYD. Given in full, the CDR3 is CASRPAGARTYDYTF.

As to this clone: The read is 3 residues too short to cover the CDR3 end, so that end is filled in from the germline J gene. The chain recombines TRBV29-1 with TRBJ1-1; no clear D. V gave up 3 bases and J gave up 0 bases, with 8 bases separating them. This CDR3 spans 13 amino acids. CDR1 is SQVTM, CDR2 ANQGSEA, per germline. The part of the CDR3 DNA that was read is TGCAGCGTTGATCAACAGATGAACACTGAA. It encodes CSVDQQMNTE. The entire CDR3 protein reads CSVDQQMNTEAFF.

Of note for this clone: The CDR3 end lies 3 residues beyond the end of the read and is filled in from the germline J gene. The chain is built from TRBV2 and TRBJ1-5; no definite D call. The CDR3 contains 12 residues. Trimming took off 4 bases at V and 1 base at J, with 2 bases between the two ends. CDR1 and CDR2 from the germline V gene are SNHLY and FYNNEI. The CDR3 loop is CASSVSNQPQHF. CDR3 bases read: TGTGCCAGCAGTGTAAGCAATCAGCCC.

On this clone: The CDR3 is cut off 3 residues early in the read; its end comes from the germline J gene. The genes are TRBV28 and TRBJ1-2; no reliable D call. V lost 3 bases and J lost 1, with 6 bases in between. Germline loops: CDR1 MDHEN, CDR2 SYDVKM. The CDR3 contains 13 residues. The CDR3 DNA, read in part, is TGTGCCAGCAGTTTGAAGGTTAACTATGGC. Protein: CASSLKVNYG. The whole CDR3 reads CASSLKVNYGYTF.

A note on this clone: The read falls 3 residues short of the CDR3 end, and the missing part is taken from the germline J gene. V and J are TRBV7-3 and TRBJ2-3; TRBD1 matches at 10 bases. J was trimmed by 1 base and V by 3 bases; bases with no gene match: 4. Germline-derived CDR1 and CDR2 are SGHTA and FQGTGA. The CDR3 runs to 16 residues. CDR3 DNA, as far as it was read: TGTGCCAGCAGCTTCCCCGGGACAGGGGGCACAGATACG. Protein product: CASSFPGTGGTDT. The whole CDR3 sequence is CASSFPGTGGTDTQYF. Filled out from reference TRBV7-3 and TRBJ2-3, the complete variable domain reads GAGVSQTPSNKVTEKGKYVELRCDPISGHTALYWYRQSLGQGPEFLIYFQGTGAADDSGLPNDRFFAVRPEGSVSTLKIQRTERGDSAVYLCASSFPGTGGTDTQYFGPGTRLTVL.

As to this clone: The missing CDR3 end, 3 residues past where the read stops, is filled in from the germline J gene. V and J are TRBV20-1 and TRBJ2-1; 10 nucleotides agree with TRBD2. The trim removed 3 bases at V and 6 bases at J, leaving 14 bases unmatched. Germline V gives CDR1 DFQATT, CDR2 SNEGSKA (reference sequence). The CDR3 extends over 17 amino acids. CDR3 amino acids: CSARDRSSGSGPNEQFF. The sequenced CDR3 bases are TGCAGTGCTAGGGATCGGTCTAGCGGGAGTGGGCCCAATGAG.

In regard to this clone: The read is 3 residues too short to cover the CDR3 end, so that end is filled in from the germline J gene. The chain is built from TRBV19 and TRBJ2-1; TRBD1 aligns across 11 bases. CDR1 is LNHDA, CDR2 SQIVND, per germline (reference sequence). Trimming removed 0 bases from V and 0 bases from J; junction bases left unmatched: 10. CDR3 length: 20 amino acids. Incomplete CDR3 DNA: TGTGCCAGTAGTATAGATCCCTGGACAGGGGGCGCCCCCTCCTACAATGAG. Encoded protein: CASSIDPWTGGAPSYNE. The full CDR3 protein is CASSIDPWTGGAPSYNEQFF.

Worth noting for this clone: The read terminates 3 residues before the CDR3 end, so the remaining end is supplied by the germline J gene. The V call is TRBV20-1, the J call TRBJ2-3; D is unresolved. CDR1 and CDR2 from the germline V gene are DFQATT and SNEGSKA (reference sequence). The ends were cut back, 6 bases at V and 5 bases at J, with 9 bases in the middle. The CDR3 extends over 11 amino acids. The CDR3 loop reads CSASQEDTQYF. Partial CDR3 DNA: TGCAGTGCCTCCCAGGAAGATACG.

The CDR3 spells CASSLSRQISNYGYTF. The sequenced part of the CDR3 DNA is TGCGCCAGCAGCTTGTCCCGACAGATTTCTAACTATGGC. This chain uses TRBV5-1 with TRBJ1-2; maybe TRBD1 (5 bases). The CDR3 end falls 3 residues outside the read, so it is completed with the germline J gene. The CDR3 has 16 residues. V was trimmed by 1 base and J by 0 bases, leaving 13 bases between them. The germline V gene has CDR1 SGHRS and CDR2 YFSETQ. The full variable domain, in which reference TRBV5-1 and TRBJ1-2 provide the parts outside the CDR3, is KAGVTQTPRYLIKTRGQQVTLSCSPISGHRSVSWYQQTPGQGLQFLFEYFSETQRNKGNFPGRFSGRQFSNSRSEMNVSTLELGDSALYLCASSLSRQISNYGYTFGSGTRLTVV.

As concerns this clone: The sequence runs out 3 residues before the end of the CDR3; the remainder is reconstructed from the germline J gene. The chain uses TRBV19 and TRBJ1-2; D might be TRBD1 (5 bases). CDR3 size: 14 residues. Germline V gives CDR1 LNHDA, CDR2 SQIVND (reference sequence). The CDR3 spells CASSKAQGRNDYTF. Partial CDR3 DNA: TGTGCCAGTAGTAAAGCCCAGGGCCGTAATGAC.

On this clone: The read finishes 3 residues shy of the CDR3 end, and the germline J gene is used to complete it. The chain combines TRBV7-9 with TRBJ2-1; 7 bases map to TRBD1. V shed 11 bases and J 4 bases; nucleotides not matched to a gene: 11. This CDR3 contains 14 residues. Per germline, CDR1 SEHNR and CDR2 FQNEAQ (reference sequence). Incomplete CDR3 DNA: TGTGCCGCTAACCGGGACAGACCTTACAATGAG. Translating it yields CAANRDRPYNE. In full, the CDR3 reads CAANRDRPYNEQFF.

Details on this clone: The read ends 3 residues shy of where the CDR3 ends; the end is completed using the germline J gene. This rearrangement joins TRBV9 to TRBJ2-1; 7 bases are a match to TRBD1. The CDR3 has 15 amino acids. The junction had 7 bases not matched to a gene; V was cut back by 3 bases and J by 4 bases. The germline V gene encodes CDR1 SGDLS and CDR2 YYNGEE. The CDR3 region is CASSAGTATYNEQFF. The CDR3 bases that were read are TGTGCCAGCAGCGCCGGGACAGCGACTTACAATGAG.

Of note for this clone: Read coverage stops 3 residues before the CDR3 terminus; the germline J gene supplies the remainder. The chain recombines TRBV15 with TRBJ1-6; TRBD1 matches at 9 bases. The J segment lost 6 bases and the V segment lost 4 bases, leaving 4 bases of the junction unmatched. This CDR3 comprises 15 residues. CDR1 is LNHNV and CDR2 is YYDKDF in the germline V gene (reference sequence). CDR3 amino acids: CATSTQTGGNSPLHF. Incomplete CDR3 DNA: TGTGCCACCAGCACTCAGACAGGGGGTAATTCACCC.

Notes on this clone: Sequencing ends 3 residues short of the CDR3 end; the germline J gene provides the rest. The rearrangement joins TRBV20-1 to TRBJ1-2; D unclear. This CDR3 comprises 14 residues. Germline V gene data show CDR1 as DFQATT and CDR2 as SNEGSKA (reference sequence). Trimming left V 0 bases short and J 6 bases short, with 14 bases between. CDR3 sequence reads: CSARDERQDDGYTF. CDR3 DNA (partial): TGCAGTGCTAGAGATGAAAGGCAGGATGATGGC.

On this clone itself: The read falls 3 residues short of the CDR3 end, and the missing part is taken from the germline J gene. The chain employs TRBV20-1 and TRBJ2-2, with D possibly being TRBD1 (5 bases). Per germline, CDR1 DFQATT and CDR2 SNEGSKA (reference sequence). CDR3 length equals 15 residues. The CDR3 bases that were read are TGCAGTGCTACCAGCGACAGTGTGTATAATTCACCG. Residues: CSATSDSVYNSP. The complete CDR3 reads CSATSDSVYNSPLFF.

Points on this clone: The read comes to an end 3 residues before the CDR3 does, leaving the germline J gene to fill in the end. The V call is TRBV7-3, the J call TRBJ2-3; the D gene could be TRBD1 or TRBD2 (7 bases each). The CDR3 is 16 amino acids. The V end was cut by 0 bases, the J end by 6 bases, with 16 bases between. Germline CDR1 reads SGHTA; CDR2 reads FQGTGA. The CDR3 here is CASSLTRRGRADTQYF. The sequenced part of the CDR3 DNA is TGTGCCAGCAGCTTAACCCGCAGGGGGAGGGCGGATACG.

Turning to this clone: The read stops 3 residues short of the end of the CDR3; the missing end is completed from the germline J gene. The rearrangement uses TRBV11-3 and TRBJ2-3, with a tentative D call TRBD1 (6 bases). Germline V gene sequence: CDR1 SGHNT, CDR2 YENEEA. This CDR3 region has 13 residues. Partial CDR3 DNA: TGTGCCAGCAGCTCCCAGGGACAATCATCG. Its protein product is CASSSQGQSS. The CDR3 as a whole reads CASSSQGQSSQYF.

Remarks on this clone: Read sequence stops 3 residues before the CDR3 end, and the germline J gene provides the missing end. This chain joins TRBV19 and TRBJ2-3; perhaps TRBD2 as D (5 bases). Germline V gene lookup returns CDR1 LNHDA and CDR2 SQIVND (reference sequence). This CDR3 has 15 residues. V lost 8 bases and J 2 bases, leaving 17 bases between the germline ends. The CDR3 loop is CASPVLEGNTDTQYF. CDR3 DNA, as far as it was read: TGTGCCAGTCCCGTACTAGAGGGCAACACAGATACG.